This TCR beta chain was profiled in a study of molecular identifiers for immune sequencing clone quantification. Overall study findings and caveats: Clones above 20 RNA copies held over 99% of effector molecules, under 1% in naive cells. Identical barcode-sharing TCR molecules could lead to underestimated sizes for highly expanded clones.

Via MiXCR, TCRdb re-called the PCR reads, giving one row per CDR3 protein. The table lists 97,000 or so distinct CDR3 sequences, around 37% of them singletons. Points on this clonotype: Its antigen is unidentified.

Trimming took 5 bases from V and 4 from J, leaving 15 bases between them. The CDR3 contains 15 residues. Germline V gives CDR1 PRHDT, CDR2 FYEKMQ (reference sequence). The sequence was collected from a human donor in good health. Some libraries in this study had Jurkat cell RNA spiked in. Source material: naive CD8+ T cells from blood, with Jurkat cell RNA spiked in. Stated subset: FACS-sorted CD8+CD4-CCR7+CD45RA+ naive T cells. The chain links TRBV13 to TRBJ1-3; D is perhaps TRBD1 (6 bases). The CDR3 here is CASSINPTGGNTIYF. CDR3 bases: TGTGCCAGCAGCATCAACCCCACAGGGGGAAACACCATATATTTT.